This paragraph covers one T cell receptor beta chain sequence. No cognate antigen has been identified for it. No base-level quality is on record; no much larger clone is a single base apart. Libraries came from the immunoSEQ multiplex PCR assay. For the multiplex PCR, a mixture combining 60 forward primers for TCR Vbeta segments and 13 reverse primers for TCR Jbeta segments was used. The CDR3 region of rearranged TCR beta genes was amplified from genomic DNA with a multiplex PCR assay. On the Illumina HiSeq System, the amplified TCR beta libraries were sequenced as 87-base-pair reads. The source study handled its data this way. A later analysis tallied around 82 million unique TCR beta chains across the 700 or so repertoires, and some 10 million of those chains were shared by two or more donors. Raw reads were error-corrected and collapsed into unique sequences with a nearest-neighbor algorithm that merged closely related sequences to remove PCR and sequencing errors. CDR3 sequences were aligned to IMGT reference sequences to assign V, D and J gene segments. For a sequence to be retained, a match of at least six nucleotides to both a V gene segment and a J gene segment was required. A rearrangement was called productive if the CDR3 had no stop codons and remained in frame with V and J, and every other rearrangement was called non-productive. Following IMGT convention, CDR3 was defined as the stretch from the second conserved V-encoded cysteine up to the conserved J-encoded phenylalanine. Sequences without an unambiguous match to a single V gene segment were excluded from the earlier analysis of 500 to 700 of the donors. An earlier analysis of approximately 590 of the donors classified V segments as functional when productive rearrangements were above 56.7% and as segregating when the standard deviation between donors was above 5%. A statistical classification framework was developed to diagnose cytomegalovirus status using the catalog of TCR beta chain sequences. In a later analysis, TCR nucleotide sequences were compared against IMGT/GENE-DB human TR gene sequences so that V and J genes could be assigned. The TCRdist pipeline was used in a later analysis to assign CDR3 sequences and most-parsimonious VDJ recombination scenarios. In a later analysis, each TCR beta chain was defined by its CDR3 amino acid sequence together with its V-gene family, and reads lacking a unique V-gene family were excluded. To address suspected cross-contamination and a sequencing artifact, a later analysis removed approximately 600 highly shared, low-generation-probability nucleotide sequences. A later analysis calculated a clonal expansion index for each public chain from normalized within-repertoire ranks of inferred template counts. Generation probabilities in a later analysis came from a VDJ recombination model fitted to out-of-frame rearrangements, and those results were checked against IGoR. In a later analysis, TCR-TCR, TCR-HLA and TCR-CMV co-occurrence was scored with hypergeometric tests, and a repertoire-size bias correction was applied to TCR pairs. To estimate false discovery rates, a later analysis permuted the HLA or CMV assignments 20 times. In a later analysis, co-occurring TCRs were grouped with DBSCAN, and TCRdist sequence similarity was added when clustering was performed within HLA-allele-positive subsets. Co-occurrence clustering excluded repertoires with fewer than 30,000 or more than 120,000 public chains, plus five with anomalous nucleotide sharing. Entries here come from immuneACCESS through TCRdb and include only in-frame sequences with V and J called. Some clones fail to appear in such tables; in the studies checked, an unresolved V gene covers under half of the shortfall, and the cause of the remainder is unknown. That table supplies the V and J calls and clone size; D and trimming were determined from the DNA. The sample contains 100,000 to 150,000 clones, 84% of them found a single time. The ten most abundant clones make up approximately 2.5% of the sample.

The sample is drawn from a study of cytomegalovirus exposure and HLA in healthy donors (dated by TCRdb to 2017 to 2019). The study in broad terms: According to an earlier analysis of several hundred of the donors, 150 million to 200 million T cells yielded some 110 million unique TCR beta sequences and about 280 Gb of sequence data. Every repertoire in the discovery cohort had been generated on one and the same sequencing platform. On average, around 200,000 unique TCR beta nucleotide sequences were sequenced per donor among more than 350 genotyped donors of the cohort, with 15% to 20% of those sequences being non-productive. About 310 gigabases of sequencing data and tens of millions of unique TCR sequences were included in an early release covering 500 to 750 HLA-typed donors. Because of strong linkage in the cohort, roughly five DR-DQ haplotypes were treated as single units for association and clustering. Typing coverage differed by locus: A, B, C, DRB1 and DQB1 were typed in about 620-630 donors, DQA1 in about 560, DPA1 in over 600, and DPB1 in about 450. The later analysis used no new phenotypic data to find candidate immune exposures, relying instead on TCR beta sequences and their occurrence across donors. To study patterns of TCR occurrence, a later analysis re-analyzed previously published TCR beta repertoires from 600 to 750 donors and added high-resolution HLA genotyping. Along with the approximately 700-subject first cohort, a separate validation cohort of roughly 110 different subjects was used. Of the approximately 400 genotyped donors, over 70% fell in the genetic ancestry cluster associated with self-reported Caucasian donors. In an earlier analysis of 500 to 650 of the donors, high-throughput TCR beta sequencing was used to judge whether each TCR beta V gene segment behaved as functional or pseudogenic. To predict cytomegalovirus infection status, the study combined high-throughput TCR immunosequencing, statistical association of individual TCRs with disease status, and machine learning. Genome-wide SNP genotypes for about 65% of the 666 donors were used in a later genetic analysis, which treated that subset as a discovery cohort. HLA typing included class I and class II loci at four-digit resolution. The study aimed to test whether cataloging public T cell receptors could reveal signatures of past pathogen exposure. Donor age, sex, ethnicity and CMV serostatus were compiled together with the repertoire data. Using immunosequencing, the study profiled T cell repertoires from 550 to 750 subjects and related those repertoires to cytomegalovirus serostatus.

The full study reports these points: When HLA alleles, especially DR and DQ, strongly co-occurred, attributing TCR associations to individual alleles was difficult. Because counts were too low, about 15 rarely observed V segments, including chromosome 9 orphons, were left out of the earlier analysis of 587 of the donors. Because HLA typing was unavailable for some donors at each locus, only the typed subset was used in association tests. A later analysis found that HLA-associated TCR beta chains were more clonally expanded and had lower generation probabilities than equally common non-associated chains. In this cohort, only TCR beta chains were sequenced, and detectable features were limited by the absence of alpha or paired-chain data. In a later analysis, the rate of TCR association differed among HLA loci, with DRB1 alleles having the most associated TCRs and HLA-C alleles having the fewest. While some public TCRs were present in many individuals, most TCR sequences turned up only very rarely across donors. Several of the top co-occurrence clusters appeared to be linked to parvovirus B19, influenza, CMV and Epstein-Barr virus, according to a later analysis. For the cohort, immune exposure information was limited to CMV serostatus. Because the 87-base-pair reads could not distinguish some IMGT-functional V segments, including TRBV6-2 and TRBV6-3, those segments were excluded. Linkage disequilibrium might explain the correlated functional status among segregating V segments, but an unknown experimental factor could not be ruled out. A further reported finding was that TCR beta sequences accurately predicted the HLA-A and HLA-B alleles for most subjects in the first cohort. Three of the identified cytomegalovirus-associated TCR beta chains were confirmed in vitro to be specific for cytomegalovirus antigens. At a false discovery rate of 0.05, a later analysis linked under 20,000 TCR beta sequences to specific HLA alleles. Sequencing depth was assumed to be roughly uniform across donors in the presence/absence analyses, though that assumption may not hold. The classifier was reported to diagnose cytomegalovirus status with high specificity and sensitivity in both the original and validation cohorts. In the study, 150 to 200 TCR beta chains were listed as associated with cytomegalovirus. An earlier analysis of some 560 of the donors showed that most TCR beta V segments appeared in productive rearrangements either about 90% or about 30% of the time, which broadly matched IMGT annotations. V-gene and J-gene trimming of TCR beta chains was associated with a missense DCLRE1C variant in a later genetic analysis, and the association was replicated in an independent cohort. A cluster of highly shared sequence variants was judged likely to be a technical artifact of the sequencing pipeline. A later analysis found that most CMV-associated TCR beta chains appeared HLA-restricted, with HLA associations seemingly driven largely by CMV exposure. In a later genetic analysis, fewer N-insertions in productive TCRs were reported among donors in an Asian-associated ancestry cluster than the approximately 710-donor mean. The authors suggested that the approach could potentially be extended to other disease states and immunological phenotypes.

The cohort was made up of about 670 healthy bone marrow donors. All cohort members were sampled while nominally healthy, although unrecorded immune exposures were likely present. The donor tested CMV seronegative, placing the donor among the roughly 350 seronegative members of the cohort. Every donor gave a peripheral blood sample, and the peripheral blood mononuclear cells from that sample were used for TCR beta sequencing. The Qiagen DNeasy Blood Extraction Kit was used to extract genomic DNA from the blood cell samples. The CDR3 numbers 14 residues from cysteine through phenylalanine. Only the CDR3 region is kept as DNA, spanning 42 bases read in frame from base 1. Taken from the germline V gene (reference sequence), the CDR1 and CDR2 loops are GTSNPN and SVGIG. V is trimmed back by 3 bases and J by 2 bases, and the junction contains 3 bases that no gene match accounts for.

The sequencing sample was made of PBMCs. This chain joins TRBV30 to TRBJ2-5; TRBD2 aligns with 10 central bases. The receptor was derived from a man aged 50-60 years in good health and CMV-seronegative. The sequenced DNA: TGTGCCTGGAGACTAGCGGGACCACAAGAGACCCAGTACTTC. Translated, this is CAWRLAGPQETQYF.